Here is one TCR beta chain with its context. These data come from a study of long-term antiretroviral therapy in people with HIV. The overall study: Some samples came about a decade before the 2015 immediate-ART recommendation, and these were the earliest.

Per germline, CDR1 SGDLS and CDR2 YYNGEE. The CDR3 has 14 residues. Deletions cut 2 bases from V and 5 bases from J, with 14 bases between. An immunoSEQ assay, version v3.0, was performed at survey level. TCRdb keeps only in-frame clones here, not all; method: immunoSEQ multiplex PCR. Here the sample spans 38,000 or so clones, 80% to 85% being singletons. The source material was unsorted PBMCs, sampled 1.5 years after starting antiretroviral therapy. This TCR was recovered from a man younger than 30 with HIV. The V call is TRBV9, the J call TRBJ2-7; tentatively, D is TRBD1 (6 bases). In DNA form, the CDR3 reads TGTGCCAGCAGCGTGGGACATGGGCAAGACGAGCAGTACTTC. It encodes CASSVGHGQDEQYF.